Below are 2 T cell receptor beta chains sequenced from a single sample in a study of OX40 agonist ivuxolimab in advanced cancers. TCRdb's copy holds only in-frame clones and misses some; the assay was immunoSEQ multiplex PCR. The sample shows 83,000 or so clones, about 86% of them seen only once. The sequencing used CD4+ or CD8+ T cells sorted from blood, collected in a trial of the OX40 agonist ivuxolimab. The receptors come from an adult with an advanced solid tumor such as melanoma, head and neck, liver or kidney cancer.

The chain combines TRBV7-2 with TRBJ2-7; 7 bases match TRBD2. The CDR3 sequence is 15 residues long. CDR1 and CDR2 (germline): SGHTA, FQGNSA. Trimming took 5 bases from V and 4 from J; bases not matched to a gene: 11. The CDR3 sequence is CASSPSSLAAYEQYF. The CDR3 DNA reads as TGTGCCAGCAGCCCCTCGAGTCTAGCGGCTTACGAGCAGTACTTC.

The gene calls are TRBV19 and TRBJ2-7; D is possibly TRBD1 (6 bases). Trimming took off 6 bases at V and 0 bases at J, with 15 bases between the two ends. The CDR3 sequence is 15 residues long. Germline lookup yields CDR1 LNHDA and CDR2 SQIVND (reference sequence). CDR3 coding DNA: TGTGCCAGTAGAGACCCCCGGGACACCTCCTACGAGCAGTACTTC. Translation: CASRDPRDTSYEQYF.